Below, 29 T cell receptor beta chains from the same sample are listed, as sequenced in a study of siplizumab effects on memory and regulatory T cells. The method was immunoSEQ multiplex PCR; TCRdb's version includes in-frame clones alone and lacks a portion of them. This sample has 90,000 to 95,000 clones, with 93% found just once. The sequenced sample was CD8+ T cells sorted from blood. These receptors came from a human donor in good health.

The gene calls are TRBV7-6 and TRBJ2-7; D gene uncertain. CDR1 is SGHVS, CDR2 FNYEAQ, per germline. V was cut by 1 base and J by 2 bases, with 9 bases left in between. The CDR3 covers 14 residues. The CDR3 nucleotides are TGTGCCAGCAGCTTAGATGGCAGGACCTACGAGCAGTACTTC. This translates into CASSLDGRTYEQYF.

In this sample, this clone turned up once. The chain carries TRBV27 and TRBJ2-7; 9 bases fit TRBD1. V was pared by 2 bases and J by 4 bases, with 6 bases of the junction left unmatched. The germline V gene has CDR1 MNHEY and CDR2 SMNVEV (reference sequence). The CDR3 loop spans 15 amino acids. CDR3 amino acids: CASSLGTGPGYEQYF. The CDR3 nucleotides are TGTGCCAGCAGTTTAGGGACAGGGCCAGGTTACGAGCAGTACTTC.

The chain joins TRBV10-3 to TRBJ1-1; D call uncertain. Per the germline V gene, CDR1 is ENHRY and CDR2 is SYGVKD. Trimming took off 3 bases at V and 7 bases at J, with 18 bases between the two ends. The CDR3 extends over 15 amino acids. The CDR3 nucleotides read TGTGCCATCAGTGATAGGCCCCCAGCAGTACGTGAAGCTTTCTTT. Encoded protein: CAISDRPPAVREAFF.

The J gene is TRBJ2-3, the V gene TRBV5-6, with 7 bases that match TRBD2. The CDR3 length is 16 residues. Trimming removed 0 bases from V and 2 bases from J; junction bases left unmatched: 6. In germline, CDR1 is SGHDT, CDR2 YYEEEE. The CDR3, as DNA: TGTGCCAGCAGCTTGGGGCTAGCGGAGACCACAGATACGCAGTATTTT. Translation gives CASSLGLAETTDTQYF.

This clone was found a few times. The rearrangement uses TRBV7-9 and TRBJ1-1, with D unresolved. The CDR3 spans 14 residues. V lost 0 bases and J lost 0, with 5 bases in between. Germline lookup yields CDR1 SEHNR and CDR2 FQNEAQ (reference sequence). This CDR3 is CASSLAGLNTEAFF. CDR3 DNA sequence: TGTGCCAGCAGCTTAGCAGGTTTGAACACTGAAGCTTTCTTT.

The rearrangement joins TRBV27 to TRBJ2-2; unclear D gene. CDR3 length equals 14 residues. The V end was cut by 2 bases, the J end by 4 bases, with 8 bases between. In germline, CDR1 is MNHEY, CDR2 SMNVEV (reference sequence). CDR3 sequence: CASSLAELTGELFF. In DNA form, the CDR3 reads TGTGCCAGCAGTTTAGCAGAACTCACCGGGGAGCTGTTTTTT.

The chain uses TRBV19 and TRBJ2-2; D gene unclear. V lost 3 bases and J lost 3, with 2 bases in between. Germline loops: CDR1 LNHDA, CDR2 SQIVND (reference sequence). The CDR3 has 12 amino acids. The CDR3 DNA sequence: TGTGCCAGTAGTATTTACACCGGGGAGCTGTTTTTT. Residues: CASSIYTGELFF.

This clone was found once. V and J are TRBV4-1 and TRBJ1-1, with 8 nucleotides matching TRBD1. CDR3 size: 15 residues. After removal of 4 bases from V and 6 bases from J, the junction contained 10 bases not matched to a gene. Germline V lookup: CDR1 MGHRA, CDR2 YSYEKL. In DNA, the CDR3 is TGCGCCAGCAGCCCATCCGGACAGGGTCCATCTGAAGCTTTCTTT. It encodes CASSPSGQGPSEAFF.

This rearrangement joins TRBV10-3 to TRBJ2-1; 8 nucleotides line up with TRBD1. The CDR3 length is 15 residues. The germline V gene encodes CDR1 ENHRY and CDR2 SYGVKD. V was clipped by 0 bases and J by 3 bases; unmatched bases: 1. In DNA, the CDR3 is TGTGCCATCAGTGAGTCAGGACAGGGCTACAATGAGCAGTTCTTC. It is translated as CAISESGQGYNEQFF.

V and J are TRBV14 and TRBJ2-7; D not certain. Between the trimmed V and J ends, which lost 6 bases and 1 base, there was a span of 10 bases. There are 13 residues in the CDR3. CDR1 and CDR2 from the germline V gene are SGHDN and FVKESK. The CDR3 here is CASRVSGSYEQYF. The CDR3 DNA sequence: TGTGCCAGCAGGGTCTCCGGGTCCTACGAGCAGTACTTC.

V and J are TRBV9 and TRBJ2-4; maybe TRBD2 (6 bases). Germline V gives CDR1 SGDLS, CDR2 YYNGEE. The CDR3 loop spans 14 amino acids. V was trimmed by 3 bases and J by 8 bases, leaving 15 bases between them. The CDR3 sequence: CASSAATWGDIQYF. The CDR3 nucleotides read TGTGCCAGCAGCGCCGCGACTTGGGGGGACATTCAGTACTTC.

The chain's CDR3 is CASSLAPTSGRTKNIQYF. CDR3 sequence (DNA): TGTGCCAGCAGCTTAGCCCCTACTAGCGGGAGGACCAAAAACATTCAGTACTTC. The rearrangement links TRBV7-8 to TRBJ2-4, with TRBD2 matching 12 bases. The CDR3 spans 18 residues. V was clipped by 0 bases and J by 2 bases; unmatched bases: 5. CDR1 is SGHVS and CDR2 is FQNEAQ in the germline V gene. The whole variable domain, filled in from reference TRBV7-8 and TRBJ2-4, reads GAGVSQSPRYKVAKRGQDVALRCDPISGHVSLFWYQQALGQGPEFLTYFQNEAQLDKSGLPSDRFFAERPEGSVSTLKIQRTQQEDSAVYLCASSLAPTSGRTKNIQYFGAGTRLSVL.

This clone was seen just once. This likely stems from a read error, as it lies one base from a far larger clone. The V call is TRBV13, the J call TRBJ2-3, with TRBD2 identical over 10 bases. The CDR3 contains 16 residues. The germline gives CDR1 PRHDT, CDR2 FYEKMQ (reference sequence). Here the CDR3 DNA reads TGTGCCAGCAGTGAAAGGGCTAGCGGGAGTACAGTTACGCAGTATTTT. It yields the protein CASSERASGSTVTQYF.

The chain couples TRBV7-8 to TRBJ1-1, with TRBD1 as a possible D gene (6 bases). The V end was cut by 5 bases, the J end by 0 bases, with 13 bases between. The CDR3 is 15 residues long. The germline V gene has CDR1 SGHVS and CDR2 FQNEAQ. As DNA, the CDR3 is TGTGCCAGCAGCCCAGGGGTTTCAGTGAACACTGAAGCTTTCTTT. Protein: CASSPGVSVNTEAFF.

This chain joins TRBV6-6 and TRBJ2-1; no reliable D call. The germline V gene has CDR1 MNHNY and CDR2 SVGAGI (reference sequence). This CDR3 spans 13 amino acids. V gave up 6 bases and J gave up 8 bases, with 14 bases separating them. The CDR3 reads CASSLGNSDEQFF. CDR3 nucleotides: TGTGCCAGCAGCCTGGGGAATTCGGATGAGCAGTTCTTC.

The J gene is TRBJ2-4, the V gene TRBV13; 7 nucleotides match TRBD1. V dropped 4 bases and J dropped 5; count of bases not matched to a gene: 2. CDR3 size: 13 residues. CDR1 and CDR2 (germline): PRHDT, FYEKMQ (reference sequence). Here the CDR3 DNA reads TGTGCCAGCAGCTCCGGGACAGAAAACATTCAGTACTTC. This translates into CASSSGTENIQYF. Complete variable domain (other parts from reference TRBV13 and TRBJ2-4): AAGVIQSPRHLIKEKRETATLKCYPIPRHDTVYWYQQGPGQDPQFLISFYEKMQSDKGSIPDRFSAQQFSDYHSELNMSSLELGDSALYFCASSSGTENIQYFGAGTRLSVL.

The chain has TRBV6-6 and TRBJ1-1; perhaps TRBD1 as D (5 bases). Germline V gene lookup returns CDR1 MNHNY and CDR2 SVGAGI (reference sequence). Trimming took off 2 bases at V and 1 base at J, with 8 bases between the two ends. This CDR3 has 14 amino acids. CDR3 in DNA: TGTGCCAGCAGTTACACTACAGGGAACACTGAAGCTTTCTTT. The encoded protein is CASSYTTGNTEAFF.

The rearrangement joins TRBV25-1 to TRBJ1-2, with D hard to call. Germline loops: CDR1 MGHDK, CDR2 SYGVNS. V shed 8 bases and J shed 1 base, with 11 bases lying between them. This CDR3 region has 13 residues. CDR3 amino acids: CASGDWGNYGYTF. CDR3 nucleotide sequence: TGTGCCAGCGGCGACTGGGGTAACTATGGCTACACCTTC.

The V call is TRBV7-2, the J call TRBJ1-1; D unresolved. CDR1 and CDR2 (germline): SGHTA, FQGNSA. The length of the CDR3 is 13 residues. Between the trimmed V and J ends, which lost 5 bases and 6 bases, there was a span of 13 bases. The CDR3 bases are TGTGCCAGCAGCCCAACGAGTGGGGCTGAAGCTTTCTTT. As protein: CASSPTSGAEAFF.

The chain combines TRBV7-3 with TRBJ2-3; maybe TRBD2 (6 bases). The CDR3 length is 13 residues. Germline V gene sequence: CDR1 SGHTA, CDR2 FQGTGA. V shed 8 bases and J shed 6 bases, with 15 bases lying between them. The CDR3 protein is CASGTVGGDTQYF. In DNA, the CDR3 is TGTGCCAGCGGGACTGTAGGTGGGGATACGCAGTATTTT.

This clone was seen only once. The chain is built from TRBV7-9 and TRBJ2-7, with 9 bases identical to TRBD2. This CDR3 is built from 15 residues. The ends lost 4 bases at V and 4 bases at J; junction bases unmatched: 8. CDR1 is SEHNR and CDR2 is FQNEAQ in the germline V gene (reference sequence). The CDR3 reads CASSSTSGLMYEQYF. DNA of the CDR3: TGTGCCAGCAGCTCCACTAGCGGGTTGATGTACGAGCAGTACTTC.

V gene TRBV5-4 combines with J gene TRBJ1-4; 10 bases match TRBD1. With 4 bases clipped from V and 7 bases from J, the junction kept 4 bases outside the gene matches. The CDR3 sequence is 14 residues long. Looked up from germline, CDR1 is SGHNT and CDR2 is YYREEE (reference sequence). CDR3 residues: CASSRDRGAEKLFF. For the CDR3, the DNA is TGTGCCAGCAGCCGGGACAGGGGTGCTGAAAAACTGTTTTTT.

CDR3 coding DNA: TGTGCCTGGAGTCCCCAAATCTCAGACAGGGGGCGCCCCGGGGAGCTGTTTTTT. Its protein product is CAWSPQISDRGRPGELFF. The rearrangement links TRBV30 to TRBJ2-2; 10 nucleotides align to TRBD1. V lost 2 bases to trimming and J lost 6 bases; unmatched junction nucleotides: 15. The CDR3 has 18 residues. Germline assignment: CDR1 GTSNPN and CDR2 SVGIG (reference sequence).

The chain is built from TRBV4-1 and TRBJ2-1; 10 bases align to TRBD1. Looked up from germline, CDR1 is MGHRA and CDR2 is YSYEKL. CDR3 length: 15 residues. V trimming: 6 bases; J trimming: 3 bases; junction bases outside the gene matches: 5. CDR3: CASRFRDRGYNEQFF. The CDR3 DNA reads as TGCGCCAGCAGGTTTCGGGACAGGGGCTACAATGAGCAGTTCTTC.

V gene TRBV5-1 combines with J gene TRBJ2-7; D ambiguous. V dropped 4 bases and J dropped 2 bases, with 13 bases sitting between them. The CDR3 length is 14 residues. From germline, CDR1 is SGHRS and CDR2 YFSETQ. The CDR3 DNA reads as TGCGCCAGCAGCGCCCCGGTTGGACCCTACGAGCAGTACTTC. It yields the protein CASSAPVGPYEQYF.

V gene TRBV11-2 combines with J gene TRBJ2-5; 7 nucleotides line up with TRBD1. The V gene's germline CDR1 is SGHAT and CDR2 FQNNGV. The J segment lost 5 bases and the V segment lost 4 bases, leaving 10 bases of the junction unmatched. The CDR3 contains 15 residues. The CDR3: CASSSTTGVIETQYF. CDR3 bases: TGTGCCAGCAGCTCGACCACAGGGGTGATTGAGACCCAGTACTTC.

The CDR3 region has the DNA TGTGCCAGCAGTTCCCACATAGACGAGTCCTATAATTCACCCCTCCACTTT. It translates to CASSSHIDESYNSPLHF. The chain couples TRBV27 to TRBJ1-6; no clear D. Trimming removed 4 bases from V and 1 base from J, with 14 bases in between. Germline V lookup: CDR1 MNHEY, CDR2 SMNVEV (reference sequence). This CDR3 is built from 17 residues.

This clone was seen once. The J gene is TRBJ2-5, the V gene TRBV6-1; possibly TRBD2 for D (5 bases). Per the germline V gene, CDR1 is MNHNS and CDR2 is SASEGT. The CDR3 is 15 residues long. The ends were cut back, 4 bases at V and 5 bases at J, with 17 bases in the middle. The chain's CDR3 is CASSGGLAGPETQYF. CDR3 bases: TGTGCCAGCAGTGGCGGGCTAGCCGGCCCGGAGACCCAGTACTTC.

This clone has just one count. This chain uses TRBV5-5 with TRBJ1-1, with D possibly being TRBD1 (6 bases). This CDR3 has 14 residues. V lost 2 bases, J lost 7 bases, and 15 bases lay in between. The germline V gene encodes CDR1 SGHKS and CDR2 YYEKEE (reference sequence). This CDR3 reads CASSLSRGMVEAFF. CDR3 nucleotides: TGTGCCAGCAGCTTAAGCAGGGGTATGGTTGAAGCTTTCTTT.